This T cell receptor beta chain was recovered during a study of beta chain features in type 1 diabetes. The overall study: There was similarity between patients and healthy donors in age, gender and cell yields. Study conclusions and caveats: cDNA-based reads could over-represent cells with high TCR expression.

V lost 8 bases, J lost 0 bases, and 12 bases lay in between. CDR1 and CDR2 from the germline V gene are KGHSH and LQKENI. This CDR3 region has 14 residues. This clone was detected only a few times. What it binds is unknown. Investigators reverse transcribed all isolated RNA, so they sequenced expressed TCRB transcripts. Data came from immunoSEQ multiplex PCR; TCRdb stores just in-frame clones and leaves some out. The sample comprises approximately 170,000 clones, 9% to 10% of which are singletons, and under 2.5% rests with the top ten. The sequenced sample consisted of central memory CD4+ T cells from blood. The chain recombines TRBV18 with TRBJ2-3; D is possibly TRBD2 (6 bases). The TCR sequence derives from a young woman in good health. The chain's CDR3 is CASGGAGSTDTQYF. The CDR3 nucleotides are TGTGCCAGCGGAGGGGCGGGGAGCACAGATACGCAGTATTTT.